This T cell receptor (beta chain) stems from a study of shared clonotypes between healthy human individuals. To note about this clone: Antigen unknown.

Study findings and constraints: The researchers took only blood, and tissue repertoires probably look different. Represented diversity (both genetic and exposure-history) was limited by the small number of donors.

All donors were Caucasian adults living in Nashville, Tennessee. The table came from immunoSEQ multiplex PCR; TCRdb's copy has only in-frame clones and leaves some out. The data show about 340,000 clones, less than 75% seen once. CDR1 and CDR2 (germline): MNHEY, SVGAGI. With V trimmed by 0 bases and J by 4 bases, 3 bases remained unmatched. CDR3 length: 15 amino acids. The sequencing input was memory CD4+ T cells sorted from blood. Documented subset: CD45RA-negative fraction. This TCR was sampled from a man in his thirties or forties in good health. The rearrangement joins TRBV6-5 to TRBJ1-5; 7 nucleotides agree with TRBD1. The chain's CDR3 is CASSYSTGPNQPQHF. DNA for the CDR3: TGTGCCAGCAGTTACTCGACAGGGCCGAATCAGCCCCAGCATTTT.